This TCR beta chain was profiled in a study of T cell clones after liver transplantation. Generated by immunoSEQ multiplex PCR, the TCRdb table keeps only in-frame clones and is missing some. The sample lists around 60,000 clones; about two thirds were seen once. CDR3 length equals 15 residues. The J segment lost 1 base and the V segment lost 4 bases, leaving 7 bases of the junction unmatched. Germline V CDR1 and CDR2: MNHEY, SMNVEV (reference sequence). J is TRBJ2-7 and V is TRBV27; 7 bases align to TRBD1. The sequencing used CD4+ T cells from blood, collected before liver transplant. The sequence derives from a human donor who received a liver transplant. The CDR3 spells CASSSTGLVSYEQYF. The CDR3 DNA reads as TGTGCCAGCAGTTCGACAGGGTTGGTTTCCTACGAGCAGTACTTC.